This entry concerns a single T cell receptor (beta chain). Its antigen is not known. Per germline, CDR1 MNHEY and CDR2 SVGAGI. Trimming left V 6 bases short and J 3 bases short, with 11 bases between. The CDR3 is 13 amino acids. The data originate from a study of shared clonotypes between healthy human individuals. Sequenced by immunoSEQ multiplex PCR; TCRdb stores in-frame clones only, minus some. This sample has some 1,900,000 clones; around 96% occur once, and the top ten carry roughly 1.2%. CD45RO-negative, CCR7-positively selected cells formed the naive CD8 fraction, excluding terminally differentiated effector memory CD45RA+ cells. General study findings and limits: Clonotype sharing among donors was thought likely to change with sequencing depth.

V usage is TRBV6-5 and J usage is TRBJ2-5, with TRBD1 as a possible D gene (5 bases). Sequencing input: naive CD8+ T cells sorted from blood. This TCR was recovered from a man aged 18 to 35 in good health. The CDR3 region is CASSQGQEETQYF. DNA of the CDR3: TGTGCCAGCAGCCAAGGACAAGAAGAGACCCAGTACTTC.